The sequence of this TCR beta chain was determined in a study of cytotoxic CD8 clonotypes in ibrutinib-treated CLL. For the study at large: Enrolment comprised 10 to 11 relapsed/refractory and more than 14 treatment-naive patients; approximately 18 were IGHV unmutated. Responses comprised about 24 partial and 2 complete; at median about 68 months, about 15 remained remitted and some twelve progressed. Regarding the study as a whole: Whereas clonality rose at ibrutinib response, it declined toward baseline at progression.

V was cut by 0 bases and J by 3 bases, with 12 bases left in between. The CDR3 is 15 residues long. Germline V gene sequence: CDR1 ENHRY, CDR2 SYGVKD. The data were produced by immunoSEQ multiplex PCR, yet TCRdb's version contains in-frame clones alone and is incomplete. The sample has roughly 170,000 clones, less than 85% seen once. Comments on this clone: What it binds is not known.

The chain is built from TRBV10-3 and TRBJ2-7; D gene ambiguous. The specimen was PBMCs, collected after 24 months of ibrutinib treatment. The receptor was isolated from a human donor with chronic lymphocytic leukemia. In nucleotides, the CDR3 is TGTGCCATCAGTGAGTCCCTAGAACCTCGCTACGAGCAGTACTTC. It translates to CAISESLEPRYEQYF.